This T cell receptor beta chain was documented in a study of T-cell reconstitution after alpha-beta-depleted transplantation in children. Findings and caveats of the study: Surviving recipient T cells and thymic progenitors underlay high day-60 TCRbeta diversity in some patients. At one year after transplant, newly produced T cells mostly accounted for T-cell counts and diversity. Approximately two months post-transplant, alpha-beta T cells reportedly originated from several hundred expanded graft clones.

TCRbeta library construction was performed incorporating unique molecular identifiers. Each CDR3 protein gets one entry after TCRdb re-called the PCR reads with MiXCR. The repertoire consists of about 70,000 distinct CDR3 sequences, with approximately 11% occurring once and the leading ten covering roughly an eighth. The table lists this clonotype with many counts. The antigen remains undetermined. There are 17 residues in the CDR3. Germline CDR1 and CDR2: SGHAT and FQNNGV. Trimming stripped 2 bases from V and 3 bases from J, with 16 bases between. The sequence came from a boy under 18 with acute myeloid leukemia, due to receive a stem cell transplant. The starting material was PBMCs, obtained before TCRalphabeta/CD19-depleted stem cell transplant. The chain uses TRBV11-2 and TRBJ1-4, with a weak D call TRBD1 (5 bases). The CDR3 region is CASSLFSPGRANEKLFF. In nucleotides, the CDR3 is TGTGCCAGCAGCTTATTTAGCCCGGGACGGGCTAATGAAAAACTGTTTTTT.